These 4 T cell receptor beta chains came from one sample sequenced in a study of PD-L1 blockade in urothelial cancer. TCRdb's table, derived via immunoSEQ multiplex PCR, lists solely in-frame clones and lacks some. The sample consists of 60,000 to 75,000 clones, roughly 84% of them appearing once. Sample time point: pretreatment peripheral blood. Sequenced here: PBMCs, sampled around atezolizumab (anti-PD-L1) treatment. These receptors originate from a woman aged 70-85 years with urothelial cancer.

The chain recombines TRBV4-1 with TRBJ1-5, with D possibly TRBD1 on 5 matching bases. The CDR3 sequence is 17 residues long. Germline CDR1 is MGHRA and CDR2 is YSYEKL. V dropped 3 bases and J dropped 0 bases, with 15 bases sitting between them. The CDR3 protein is CASSQEGASLSNQPQHF. In nucleotides, the CDR3 is TGCGCCAGCAGCCAGGAAGGGGCATCGCTTAGCAATCAGCCCCAGCATTTT.

The J gene is TRBJ2-7, the V gene TRBV5-1, with TRBD2 matching 7 bases. The CDR3 loop spans 16 amino acids. J was trimmed by 4 bases and V by 3 bases; bases with no gene match: 13. The germline gives CDR1 SGHRS, CDR2 YFSETQ. The CDR3 DNA sequence: TGCGCCAGCAGCTCTGGCGGGAGTGCAGTGTTATACGAGCAGTACTTC. It codes for CASSSGGSAVLYEQYF.

The genes are TRBV30 and TRBJ2-7; D may be TRBD2 (5 bases). The CDR3 covers 12 residues. Trimming removed 2 bases from V and 2 bases from J, with 7 bases in between. The germline V gene has CDR1 GTSNPN and CDR2 SVGIG (reference sequence). CDR3 in amino acids: CAWSSGAYEQYF. CDR3 coding DNA: TGTGCCTGGAGTAGCGGAGCCTACGAGCAGTACTTC.

In DNA, the CDR3 is TGTGCCAGCAGCTTAGATGGAGGAACCGATCAGCCCCAGCATTTT. Amino acids: CASSLDGGTDQPQHF. The chain carries TRBV11-2 and TRBJ1-5; D is undetermined. Trimming cost V 0 bases and J 5 bases, with 11 bases left between them. Germline V gives CDR1 SGHAT, CDR2 FQNNGV. The CDR3 consists of 15 residues.